Below, 16 T cell receptor beta chains from the same sample are listed, as sequenced in a study of T cell clonality in common variable immunodeficiency. Study-wide points: Common variable immunodeficiency TCR beta sequences reportedly had fewer deletions and N-nucleotide insertions.

Their antigens remain unidentified. TCRdb's copy holds only in-frame clones and misses some; the assay was immunoSEQ multiplex PCR. The sample offers 25,000 to 35,000 clones and no singletons, the top ten holding just under 30%. Sequencing was performed on peripheral blood mononuclear cells. Receptors were obtained from a human donor with common variable immunodeficiency.

Comment on this clone: From the germline J gene comes the end of the CDR3, since the read stops 3 residues before it. The chain carries TRBV19 and TRBJ1-3; 10 positions agree with TRBD1. Trimming took 4 bases from V and 0 from J; bases not matched to a gene: 9. There are 18 residues in the CDR3. CDR1 is LNHDA, CDR2 SQIVND, per germline (reference sequence). The covered CDR3 bases are TGTGCCAGTAGTACGTACGGGGACAGGGGAAGCTCTGGAAACACC. It codes for CASSTYGDRGSSGNT. The full CDR3 is CASSTYGDRGSSGNTIYF.

Comments on this clone: The read gets to within 3 residues of the CDR3 end, and the germline J gene fills in the rest. The chain uses TRBV7-3 and TRBJ2-3, with 12 bases that match TRBD2. The CDR3 has 15 residues. V was clipped by 6 bases and J by 4 bases; unmatched bases: 5. The V gene's germline CDR1 is SGHTA and CDR2 FQGTGA. CDR3 DNA (partial): TGTGCCAGCAGACGGACTAGCGGGGTGGCAGATACG. Translating it yields CASRRTSGVADT. The complete CDR3 reads CASRRTSGVADTQYF.

In its sample, this clone was seen many times. The read ends 3 residues early relative to the CDR3; the germline J gene fills the gap. The rearrangement joins TRBV30 to TRBJ2-7; 8 bases align to TRBD1. Germline V gene lookup returns CDR1 GTSNPN and CDR2 SVGIG (reference sequence). This CDR3 contains 13 residues. J lost 4 bases, V lost 1 base, and 3 bases had no gene match. The chain's CDR3 is CAWSAGGKYEQYF. The sequenced part of the CDR3 DNA is TGTGCCTGGAGTGCAGGGGGCAAATACGAG.

Points on this clone: The read halts 3 residues ahead of the CDR3 end, with the missing end drawn from the germline J gene. The chain links TRBV7-8 to TRBJ2-5; D remains ambiguous. Germline values: CDR1 SGHVS, CDR2 FQNEAQ. Between the trimmed V and J ends, which lost 0 bases and 4 bases, there was a span of 15 bases. There are 16 residues in the CDR3. Incomplete CDR3 DNA: TGTGCCAGCAGCTTAGCGATTTGGCGTAACAGAGAGACC. Its translation is CASSLAIWRNRET. The whole CDR3 protein reads CASSLAIWRNRETQYF.

Many counts were recorded for this clone. The CDR3 goes on 3 residues after the read ends, and that part is filled in from the germline J gene. The chain has TRBV7-6 and TRBJ2-3; D is undetermined. Germline V gene data show CDR1 as SGHVS and CDR2 as FNYEAQ. The CDR3 loop spans 12 amino acids. The V end was cut by 5 bases, the J end by 2 bases, with 5 bases between. The sequenced part of the CDR3 DNA is TGTGCCAGCAGCCCTTACACAGATACG. This encodes CASSPYTDT. In full, the CDR3 reads CASSPYTDTQYF.

As for this clone: The read gets to within 3 residues of the CDR3 end, and the germline J gene fills in the rest. The V gene is TRBV6-2 or TRBV6-3, the J gene TRBJ2-2; possibly TRBD2 for D (5 bases). The germline V gene has CDR1 MNHEY and CDR2 SVGEGT. CDR3 size: 16 residues. V lost 6 bases, J lost 6 bases, and 20 bases lay in between. CDR3 DNA, as far as it was read: TGTGCCAGCAGCCCCCGAGTACTAGTCGGGGCCGGGGAG. Translating gives CASSPRVLVGAGE. The full-length CDR3 reads as CASSPRVLVGAGELFF.

This clone has only a few counts. The read ends 3 residues shy of where the CDR3 ends; the end is completed using the germline J gene. The chain couples TRBV20-1 to TRBJ2-7; 8 bases match TRBD2. Germline trimming cut 5 bases from V and 6 bases from J; bases unmatched to any gene: 12. Looked up from germline, CDR1 is DFQATT and CDR2 is SNEGSKA (reference sequence). This CDR3 contains 14 residues. This CDR3 is CSASYAGGLGEQYF. Incomplete CDR3 DNA: TGCAGTGCTTCTTATGCGGGGGGCCTTGGCGAG.

Only a few counts were recorded for this clone. The missing CDR3 end, 3 residues past where the read stops, is filled in from the germline J gene. This sequence joins TRBV6-2 or TRBV6-3 and TRBJ1-5; the D gene is possibly TRBD1 (6 bases). The CDR3 loop spans 14 amino acids. Trimming shortened V by 9 bases and J by 0 bases, and 12 bases separated the two germline ends. The V gene's germline CDR1 is MNHEY and CDR2 SVGEGT. CDR3 amino acids: CARRRGFSNQPQHF. The sequenced part of the CDR3 DNA is TGTGCCAGGAGGAGGGGGTTTAGCAATCAGCCC.

This clone was seen more than once but under ten times. Coverage ceases 3 residues before the CDR3 finishes, and the germline J gene fills in the end. This chain uses TRBV5-1 with TRBJ1-2; 9 bases match TRBD1. The germline V gene has CDR1 SGHRS and CDR2 YFSETQ. Trimming took 5 bases from V and 6 from J; bases not matched to a gene: 5. CDR3 size: 13 residues. CDR3 protein: CASRRGQGNGYTF. The sequenced part of the CDR3 DNA is TGCGCCAGCAGGAGGGGACAGGGCAATGGC. Full variable domain (outside the CDR3, taken from reference TRBV5-1 and TRBJ1-2): KAGVTQTPRYLIKTRGQQVTLSCSPISGHRSVSWYQQTPGQGLQFLFEYFSETQRNKGNFPGRFSGRQFSNSRSEMNVSTLELGDSALYLCASRRGQGNGYTFGSGTRLTVV.

A remark on this clone: The read halts 3 residues ahead of the CDR3 end, with the missing end drawn from the germline J gene. V usage is TRBV6-2 or TRBV6-3 and J usage is TRBJ2-7, with 7 positions matching TRBD1. This CDR3 spans 15 amino acids. Germline loops: CDR1 MNHEY, CDR2 SVGEGT. The J segment lost 4 bases and the V segment lost 6 bases, leaving 12 bases of the junction unmatched. The CDR3 here is CASSRSEGAVYEQYF. CDR3 DNA (partial): TGTGCCAGCAGCCGCAGCGAGGGGGCGGTTTACGAG.

This clone was seen a handful of times. The sequence runs out 3 residues before the end of the CDR3; the remainder is reconstructed from the germline J gene. The chain combines TRBV7-3 with TRBJ2-7; 9 bases map to TRBD1. CDR1 is SGHTA and CDR2 is FQGTGA in the germline V gene. After removal of 0 bases from V and 5 bases from J, the junction contained 5 bases not matched to a gene. CDR3 length: 15 residues. CDR3 sequence reads: CASSLTGTGSHEQYF. Partial CDR3 DNA: TGTGCCAGCAGCTTAACCGGGACAGGGTCCCACGAG. The full variable domain, with the rest looked up from reference TRBV7-3 and TRBJ2-7, is GAGVSQTPSNKVTEKGKYVELRCDPISGHTALYWYRQSLGQGPEFLIYFQGTGAADDSGLPNDRFFAVRPEGSVSTLKIQRTERGDSAVYLCASSLTGTGSHEQYFGPGTRLTVT.

About this clone: The read halts 3 residues ahead of the CDR3 end, with the missing end drawn from the germline J gene. V and J are TRBV7-6 and TRBJ2-3; 9 bases are shared with TRBD2. This CDR3 contains 15 residues. V gave up 1 base and J gave up 3 bases; unmatched junction bases: 2. From germline, CDR1 is SGHVS and CDR2 FNYEAQ. The CDR3 DNA, read in part, is TGTGCCAGCAGCTTAGGCGGGGGGGCTACAGATACG. The encoded protein is CASSLGGGATDT. The CDR3 as a whole reads CASSLGGGATDTQYF.

Details on this clone: The sequenced fragment ends 3 residues before the CDR3 boundary, so the rest is inferred from the germline J gene. J is TRBJ1-6 and V is TRBV7-9; maybe TRBD1 (5 bases). V shed 1 base and J shed 9 bases, with 13 bases lying between them. The germline gives CDR1 SEHNR, CDR2 FQNEAQ (reference sequence). The CDR3 is 15 residues long. Here the CDR3 reads CASSLGSGMSSPLHF. Incomplete CDR3 DNA: TGTGCCAGCAGCTTAGGATCAGGGATGAGTTCACCC.

Only a few counts were recorded for this clone. The read comes to an end 3 residues before the CDR3 does, leaving the germline J gene to fill in the end. The chain combines TRBV30 with TRBJ1-6; tentatively, D is TRBD1 (6 bases). CDR3 size: 16 residues. CDR1 GTSNPN and CDR2 SVGIG come from the germline V gene (reference sequence). Trimming stripped 3 bases from V and 7 bases from J, with 19 bases between. Incomplete CDR3 DNA: TGTGCCTGGAGCAAAGACGGAGGGGGTTGGAATTCACCC. Translation: CAWSKDGGGWNSP. The full CDR3 protein reads CAWSKDGGGWNSPLHF. Together with reference TRBV30 and TRBJ1-6, the CDR3 gives the full variable domain: SQTIHQWPATLVQPVGSPLSLECTVEGTSNPNLYWYRQAAGRGLQLLFYSVGIGQISSEVPQNLSASRPQDRQFILSSKKLLLSDSGFYLCAWSKDGGGWNSPLHFGNGTRLTVT.

This clone showed up just a few times. The read is 3 residues too short to cover the CDR3 end, so that end is filled in from the germline J gene. The V and J genes are TRBV19 and TRBJ1-5; perhaps TRBD1 as D (6 bases). V lost 0 bases to trimming and J lost 9 bases, with 15 bases between them. CDR1 is LNHDA, CDR2 SQIVND, per germline (reference sequence). The CDR3 is 15 residues long. The part of the CDR3 DNA that was read is TGTGCCAGTAGTATAGAGGCAGGGGCTATCAGGCCC. Translated, it gives CASSIEAGAIRP. The whole CDR3 region reads CASSIEAGAIRPQHF.

Only a few counts were recorded for this clone. The read finishes 3 residues shy of the CDR3 end, and the germline J gene is used to complete it. This chain uses TRBV20-1 with TRBJ2-5; 8 nucleotides match TRBD2. With V trimmed by 8 bases and J by 5 bases, 10 bases remained unmatched. This CDR3 is 13 amino acids long. CDR1 DFQATT and CDR2 SNEGSKA come from the germline V gene (reference sequence). Incomplete CDR3 DNA: TGCAGTTCCTTAGAACCTAGCGGGGAGACC. It is translated as CSSLEPSGET. The entire CDR3 sequence reads CSSLEPSGETQYF.